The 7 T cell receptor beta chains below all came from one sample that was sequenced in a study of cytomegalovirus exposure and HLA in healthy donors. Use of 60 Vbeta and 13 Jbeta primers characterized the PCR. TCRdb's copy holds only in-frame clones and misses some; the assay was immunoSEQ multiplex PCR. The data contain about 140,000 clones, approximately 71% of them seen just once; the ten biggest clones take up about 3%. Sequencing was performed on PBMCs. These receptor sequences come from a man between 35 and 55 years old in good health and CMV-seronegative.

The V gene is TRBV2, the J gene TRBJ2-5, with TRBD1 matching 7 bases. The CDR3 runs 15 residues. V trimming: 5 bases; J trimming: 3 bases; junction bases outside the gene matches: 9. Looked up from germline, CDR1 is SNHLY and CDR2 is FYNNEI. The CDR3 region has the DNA TGTGCCAGCAGTCAACAGGGGTTGATGGAAGAGACCCAGTACTTC. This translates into CASSQQGLMEETQYF.

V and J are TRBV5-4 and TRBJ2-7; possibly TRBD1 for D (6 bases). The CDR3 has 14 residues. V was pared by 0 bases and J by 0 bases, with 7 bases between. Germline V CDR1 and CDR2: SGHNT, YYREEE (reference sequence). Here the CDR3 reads CASSLGGGSYEQYF. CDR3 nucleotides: TGTGCCAGCAGCTTGGGAGGGGGCTCCTACGAGCAGTACTTC.

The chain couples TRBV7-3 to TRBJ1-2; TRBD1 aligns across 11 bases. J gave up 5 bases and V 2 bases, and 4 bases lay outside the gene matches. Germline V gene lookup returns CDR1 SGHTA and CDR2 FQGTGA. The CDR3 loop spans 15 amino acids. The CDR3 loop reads CASSLGQGAGYGYTF. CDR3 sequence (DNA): TGTGCCAGCAGCTTAGGACAGGGGGCTGGATATGGCTACACCTTC. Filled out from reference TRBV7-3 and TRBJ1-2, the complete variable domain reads GAGVSQTPSNKVTEKGKYVELRCDPISGHTALYWYRQSLGQGPEFLIYFQGTGAADDSGLPNDRFFAVRPEGSVSTLKIQRTERGDSAVYLCASSLGQGAGYGYTFGSGTRLTVV.

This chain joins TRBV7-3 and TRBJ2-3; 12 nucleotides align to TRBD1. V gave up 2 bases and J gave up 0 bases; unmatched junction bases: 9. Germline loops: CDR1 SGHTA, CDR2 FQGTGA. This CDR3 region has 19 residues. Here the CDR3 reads CASSLYPGTGGLSTDTQYF. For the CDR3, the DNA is TGTGCCAGCAGCTTATATCCGGGGACAGGGGGCCTTAGCACAGATACGCAGTATTTT.

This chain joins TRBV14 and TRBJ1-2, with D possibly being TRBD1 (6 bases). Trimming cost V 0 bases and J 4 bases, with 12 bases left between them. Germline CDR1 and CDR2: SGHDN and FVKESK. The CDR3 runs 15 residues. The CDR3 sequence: CASSQDPWTAYGYTF. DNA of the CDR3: TGTGCCAGCAGCCAAGATCCATGGACAGCCTATGGCTACACCTTC.

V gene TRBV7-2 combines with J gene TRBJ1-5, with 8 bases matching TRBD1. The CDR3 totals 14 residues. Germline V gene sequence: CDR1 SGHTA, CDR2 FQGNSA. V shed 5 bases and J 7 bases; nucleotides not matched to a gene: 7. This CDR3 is CASSQGQGTQPQHF. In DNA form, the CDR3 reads TGTGCCAGCAGCCAAGGACAGGGTACGCAGCCCCAGCATTTT.

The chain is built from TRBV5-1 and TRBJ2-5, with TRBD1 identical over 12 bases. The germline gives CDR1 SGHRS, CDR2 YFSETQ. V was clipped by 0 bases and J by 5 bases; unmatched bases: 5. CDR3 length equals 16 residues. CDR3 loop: CASSLAGQGAGETQYF. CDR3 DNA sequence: TGCGCCAGCAGCTTGGCGGGACAGGGGGCGGGGGAGACCCAGTACTTC.